A single sample gave rise to the 5 T cell receptor beta chains below, sequenced in a study of T cell responses to AZD1222 COVID-19 vaccine (dated by TCRdb to the early 2020s). The protocol used for the library was the immunoSEQ multiplex PCR assay. The table was pulled from immuneACCESS by TCRdb, which kept in-frame rearrangements only. Such tables lose some clones; where checked, under half of the loss comes from unresolved V genes, and the rest has no known cause. The sample profile shows 120,000 or so clones; around 85% of them were found once. 9% to 9.5% of the sample is in the top ten clones. Explained via the paper, the time point label denotes: baseline before first vaccination. The source was peripheral blood, collected on day 0 of AZD1222 vaccination. The receptors were sampled from an adult in good health.

This rearrangement joins TRBV18 to TRBJ2-5, with D possibly being TRBD2 (5 bases). V was cut by 0 bases and J by 0 bases, with 8 bases left in between. CDR1 is KGHSH, CDR2 LQKENI, per germline. CDR3 length: 15 amino acids. DNA of the CDR3: TGTGCCAGCTCACCACCTACGGGGTACCAAGAGACCCAGTACTTC. Residues: CASSPPTGYQETQYF.

This clone occurred once. CDR3: CASSEGHLGGETQYF. The DNA for the CDR3 is TGTGCCAGCAGTGAGGGGCACCTCGGGGGAGAGACCCAGTACTTC. The chain uses TRBV6-1 and TRBJ2-5; D is possibly TRBD2 (6 bases). The CDR3 contains 15 residues. The germline V gene has CDR1 MNHNS and CDR2 SASEGT. V lost 3 bases to trimming and J lost 4 bases, with 15 bases between them.

V usage is TRBV30 and J usage is TRBJ2-7, with a possible D match to TRBD2 (5 bases). CDR3 length equals 15 residues. V shed 0 bases and J shed 0 bases, with 12 bases lying between them. Per the germline V gene, CDR1 is GTSNPN and CDR2 is SVGIG (reference sequence). The CDR3 DNA follows: TGTGCCTGGAGTGTAGGACGACTAAGCTCCTACGAGCAGTACTTC. It specifies CAWSVGRLSSYEQYF.

The chain uses TRBV19 and TRBJ2-3, with 7 positions matching TRBD1. The CDR3 totals 16 residues. The V segment lost 6 bases and the J segment 0 bases; nucleotides outside the gene matches: 9. Germline-derived CDR1 and CDR2 are LNHDA and SQIVND (reference sequence). CDR3 residues: CASRGLGQSSTDTQYF. The CDR3 bases are TGTGCCAGTAGGGGTCTGGGACAGTCTAGCACAGATACGCAGTATTTT.

This clone was seen just once. The rearrangement uses TRBV7-9 and TRBJ1-5, with a weak D call TRBD1 (6 bases). Trimming left V 5 bases short and J 8 bases short, with 16 bases between. In germline, CDR1 is SEHNR, CDR2 FQNEAQ (reference sequence). This CDR3 is built from 14 residues. The DNA of the CDR3 is TGTGCCAGCAGCCGCGACAGGACCCTAAAGCCCCAGCATTTT. Its protein is CASSRDRTLKPQHF. Drawing the rest from reference TRBV7-9 and TRBJ1-5, the complete variable domain is DTGVSQNPRHKITKRGQNVTFRCDPISEHNRLYWYRQTLGQGPEFLTYFQNEAQLEKSRLLSDRFSAERPKGSFSTLEIQRTEQGDSAMYLCASSRDRTLKPQHFGDGTRLSIL.